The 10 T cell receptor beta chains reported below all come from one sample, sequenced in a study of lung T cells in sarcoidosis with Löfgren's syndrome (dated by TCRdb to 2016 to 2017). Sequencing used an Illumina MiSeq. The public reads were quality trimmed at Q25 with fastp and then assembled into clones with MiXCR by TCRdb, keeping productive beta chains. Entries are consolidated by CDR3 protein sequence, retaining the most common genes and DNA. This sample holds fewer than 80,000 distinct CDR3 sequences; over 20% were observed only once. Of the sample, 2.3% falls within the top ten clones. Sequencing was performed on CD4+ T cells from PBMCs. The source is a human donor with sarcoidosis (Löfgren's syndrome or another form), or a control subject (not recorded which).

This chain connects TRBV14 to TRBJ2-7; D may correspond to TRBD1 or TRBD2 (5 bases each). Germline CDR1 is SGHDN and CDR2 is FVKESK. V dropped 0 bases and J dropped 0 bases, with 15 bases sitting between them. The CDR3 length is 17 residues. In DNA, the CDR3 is TGTGCCAGCAGCCAAGAGAGGGGCGGCCTGAGCTCCTACGAGCAGTACTTC. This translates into CASSQERGGLSSYEQYF.

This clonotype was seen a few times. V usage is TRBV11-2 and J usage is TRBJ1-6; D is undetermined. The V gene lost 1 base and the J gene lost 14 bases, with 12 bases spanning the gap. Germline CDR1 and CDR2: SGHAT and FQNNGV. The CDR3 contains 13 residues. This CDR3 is CASSLGKQSSLHF. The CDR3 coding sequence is TGTGCCAGCAGCTTAGGGAAGCAGTCATCCCTCCACTTT.

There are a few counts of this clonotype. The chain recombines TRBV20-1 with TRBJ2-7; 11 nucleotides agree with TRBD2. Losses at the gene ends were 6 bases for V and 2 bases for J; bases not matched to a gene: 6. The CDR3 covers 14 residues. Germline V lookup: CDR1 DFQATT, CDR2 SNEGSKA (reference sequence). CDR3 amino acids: CSASTSGVAYEQYV. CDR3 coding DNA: TGCAGTGCATCGACTAGCGGGGTCGCCTACGAGCAGTACGTC.

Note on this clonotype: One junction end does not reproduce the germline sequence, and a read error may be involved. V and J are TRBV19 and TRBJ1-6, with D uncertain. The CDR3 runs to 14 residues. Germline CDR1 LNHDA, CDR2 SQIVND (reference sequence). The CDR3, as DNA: TGCGCCAGTAGCATGGGCCTCTATAATTCACCCCTCCACTTT. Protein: CASSMGLYNSPLHF.

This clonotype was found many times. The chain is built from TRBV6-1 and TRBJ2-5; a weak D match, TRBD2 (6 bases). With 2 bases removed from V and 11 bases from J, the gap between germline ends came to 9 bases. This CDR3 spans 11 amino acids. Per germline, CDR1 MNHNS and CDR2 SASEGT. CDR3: CASSELGGQYF. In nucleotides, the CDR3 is TGTGCCAGCAGTGAATTGGGAGGACAGTACTTC.

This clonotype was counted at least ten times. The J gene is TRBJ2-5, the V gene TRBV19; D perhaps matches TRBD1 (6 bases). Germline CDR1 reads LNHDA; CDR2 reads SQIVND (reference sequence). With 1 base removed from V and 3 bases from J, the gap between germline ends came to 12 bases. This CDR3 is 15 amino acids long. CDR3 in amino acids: CASSIGGRGEETQYF. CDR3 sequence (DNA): TGTGCCAGTAGTATAGGTGGCAGGGGAGAAGAGACCCAGTACTTC.

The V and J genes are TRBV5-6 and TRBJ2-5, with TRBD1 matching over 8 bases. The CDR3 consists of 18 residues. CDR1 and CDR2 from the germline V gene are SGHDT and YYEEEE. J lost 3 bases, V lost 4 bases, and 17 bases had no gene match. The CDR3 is CASSLELGIYRGKETQYF. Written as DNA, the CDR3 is TGTGCCAGCAGCCTAGAGCTAGGGATTTACAGGGGGAAAGAGACCCAGTACTTC.

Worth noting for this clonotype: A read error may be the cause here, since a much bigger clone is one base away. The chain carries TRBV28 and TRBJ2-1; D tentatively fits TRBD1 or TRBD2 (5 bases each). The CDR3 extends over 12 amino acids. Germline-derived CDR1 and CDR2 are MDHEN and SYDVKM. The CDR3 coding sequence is TGTGCCAGCACCGGGGCAGGGAATGAGCGGTTCTTC. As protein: CASTGAGNERFF.

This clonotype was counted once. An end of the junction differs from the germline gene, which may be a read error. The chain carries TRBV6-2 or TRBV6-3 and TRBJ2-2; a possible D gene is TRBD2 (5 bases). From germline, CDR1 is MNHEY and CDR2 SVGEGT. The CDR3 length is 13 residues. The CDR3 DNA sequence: TGTGCCGGCAGGCCTGACAAAGCCGGGGAACTGTTTTTT. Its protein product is CAGRPDKAGELFF.

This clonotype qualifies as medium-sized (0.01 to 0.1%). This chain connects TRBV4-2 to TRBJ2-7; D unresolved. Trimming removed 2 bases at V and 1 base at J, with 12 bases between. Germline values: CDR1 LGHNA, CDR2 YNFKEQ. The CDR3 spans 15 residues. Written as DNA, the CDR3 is TGTGCCAGCAGCCAACAAGGCGGTAATTCCTACGAGCAGTACTTC. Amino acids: CASSQQGGNSYEQYF.